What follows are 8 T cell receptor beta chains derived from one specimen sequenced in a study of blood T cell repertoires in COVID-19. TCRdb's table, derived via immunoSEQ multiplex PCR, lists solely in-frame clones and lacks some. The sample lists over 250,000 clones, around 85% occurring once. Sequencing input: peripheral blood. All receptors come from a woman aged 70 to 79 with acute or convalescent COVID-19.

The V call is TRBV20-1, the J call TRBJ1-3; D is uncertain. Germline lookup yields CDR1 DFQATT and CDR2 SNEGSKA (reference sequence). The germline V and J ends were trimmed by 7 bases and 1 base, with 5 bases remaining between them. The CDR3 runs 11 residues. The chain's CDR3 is CSVLSGNTIYF. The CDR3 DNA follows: TGCAGTGTTCTATCTGGAAACACCATATATTTT.

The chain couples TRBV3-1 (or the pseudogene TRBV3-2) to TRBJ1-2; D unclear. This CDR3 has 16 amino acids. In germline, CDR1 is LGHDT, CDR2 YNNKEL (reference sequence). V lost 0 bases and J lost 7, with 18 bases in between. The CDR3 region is CASSQEGAGRATGYTF. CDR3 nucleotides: TGTGCCAGCAGCCAAGAGGGAGCCGGCCGGGCTACTGGCTACACCTTC.

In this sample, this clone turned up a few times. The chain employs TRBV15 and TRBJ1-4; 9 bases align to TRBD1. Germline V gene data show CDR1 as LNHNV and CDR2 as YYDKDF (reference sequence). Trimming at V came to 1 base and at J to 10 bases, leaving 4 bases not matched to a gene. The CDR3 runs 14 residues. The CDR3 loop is CATSRGQGVAKLFF. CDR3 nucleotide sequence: TGTGCCACCAGCAGAGGACAGGGGGTGGCAAAACTGTTTTTT.

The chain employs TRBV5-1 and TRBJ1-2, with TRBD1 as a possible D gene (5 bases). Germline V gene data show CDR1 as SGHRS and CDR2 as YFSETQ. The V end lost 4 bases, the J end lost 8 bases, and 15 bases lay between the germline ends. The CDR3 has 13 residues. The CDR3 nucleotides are TGCGCCAGCAGCGTTGGCGCGGGGCGCGGCTACACCTTC. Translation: CASSVGAGRGYTF. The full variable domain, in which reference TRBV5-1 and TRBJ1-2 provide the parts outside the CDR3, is KAGVTQTPRYLIKTRGQQVTLSCSPISGHRSVSWYQQTPGQGLQFLFEYFSETQRNKGNFPGRFSGRQFSNSRSEMNVSTLELGDSALYLCASSVGAGRGYTFGSGTRLTVV.

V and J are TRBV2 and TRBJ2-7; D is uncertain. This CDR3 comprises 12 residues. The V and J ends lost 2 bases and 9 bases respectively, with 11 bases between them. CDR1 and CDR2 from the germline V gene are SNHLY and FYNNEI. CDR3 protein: CASSETLSRQYF. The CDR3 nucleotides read TGTGCCAGCAGTGAAACCCTAAGCCGGCAGTACTTC.

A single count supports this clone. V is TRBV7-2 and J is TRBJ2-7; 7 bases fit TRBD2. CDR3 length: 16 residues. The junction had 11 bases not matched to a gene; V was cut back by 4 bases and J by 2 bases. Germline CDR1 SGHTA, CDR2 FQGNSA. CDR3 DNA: TGTGCCAGCAGCTCCTCCGGGACTATCAACACCTACGAGCAGTACTTC. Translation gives CASSSSGTINTYEQYF.

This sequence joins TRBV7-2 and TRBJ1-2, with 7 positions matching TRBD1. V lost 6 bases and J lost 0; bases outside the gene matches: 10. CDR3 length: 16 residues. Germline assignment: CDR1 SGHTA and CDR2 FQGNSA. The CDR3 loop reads CASRLTGTEANYGYTF. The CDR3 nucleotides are TGTGCCAGCAGACTTACCGGGACAGAAGCTAACTATGGCTACACCTTC.

The CDR3 is CASSPPAGDIFAGNTIYF. CDR3 nucleotide sequence: TGCGCCAGCAGCCCCCCGGCAGGGGACATCTTCGCTGGAAACACCATATATTTT. The genes are TRBV4-1 and TRBJ1-3; TRBD1 is a possible D gene (6 bases). CDR3 length equals 18 residues. The V end lost 4 bases, the J end lost 2 bases, and 21 bases lay between the germline ends. The germline CDR1 and CDR2 sequences are MGHRA and YSYEKL.